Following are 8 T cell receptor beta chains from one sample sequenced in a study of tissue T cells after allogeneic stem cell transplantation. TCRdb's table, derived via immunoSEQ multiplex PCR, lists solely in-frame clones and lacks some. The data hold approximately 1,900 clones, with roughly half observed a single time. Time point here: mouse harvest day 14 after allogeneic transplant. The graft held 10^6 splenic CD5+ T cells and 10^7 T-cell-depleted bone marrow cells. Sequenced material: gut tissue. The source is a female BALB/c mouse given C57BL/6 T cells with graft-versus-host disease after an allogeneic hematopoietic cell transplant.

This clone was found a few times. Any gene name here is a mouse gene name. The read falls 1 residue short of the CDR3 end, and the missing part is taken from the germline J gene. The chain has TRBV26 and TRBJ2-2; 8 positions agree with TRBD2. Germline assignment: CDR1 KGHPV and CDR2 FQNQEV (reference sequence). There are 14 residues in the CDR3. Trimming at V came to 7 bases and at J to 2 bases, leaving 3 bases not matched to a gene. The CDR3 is CASKDWANTGQLYF. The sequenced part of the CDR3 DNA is TGTGCCAGCAAGGACTGGGCCAACACCGGGCAGCTCTAC.

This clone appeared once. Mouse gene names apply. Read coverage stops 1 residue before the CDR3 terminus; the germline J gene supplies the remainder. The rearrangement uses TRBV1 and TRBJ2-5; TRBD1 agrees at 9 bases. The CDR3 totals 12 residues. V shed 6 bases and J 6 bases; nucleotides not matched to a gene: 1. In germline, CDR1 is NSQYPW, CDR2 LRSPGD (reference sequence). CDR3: CTCRGTGDTQYF. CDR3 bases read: TGCACCTGCAGGGGGACAGGGGACACCCAGTAC.

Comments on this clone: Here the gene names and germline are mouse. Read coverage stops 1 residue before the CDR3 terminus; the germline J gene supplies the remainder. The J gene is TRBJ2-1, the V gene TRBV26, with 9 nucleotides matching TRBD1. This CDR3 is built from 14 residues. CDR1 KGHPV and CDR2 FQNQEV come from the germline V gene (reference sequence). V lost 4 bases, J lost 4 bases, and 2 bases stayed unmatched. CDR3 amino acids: CASSPGTGYAEQFF. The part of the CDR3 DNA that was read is TGTGCCAGCAGTCCCGGGACAGGGTATGCTGAGCAGTTC.

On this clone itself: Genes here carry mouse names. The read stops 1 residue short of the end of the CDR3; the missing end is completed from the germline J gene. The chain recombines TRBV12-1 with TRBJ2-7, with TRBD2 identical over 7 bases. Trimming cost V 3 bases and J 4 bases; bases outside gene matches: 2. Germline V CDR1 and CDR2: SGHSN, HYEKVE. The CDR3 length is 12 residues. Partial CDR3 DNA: TGTGCCAGCTCTTTACTGGGGTATGAACAGTAC. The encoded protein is CASSLLGYEQY. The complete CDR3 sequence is CASSLLGYEQYF.

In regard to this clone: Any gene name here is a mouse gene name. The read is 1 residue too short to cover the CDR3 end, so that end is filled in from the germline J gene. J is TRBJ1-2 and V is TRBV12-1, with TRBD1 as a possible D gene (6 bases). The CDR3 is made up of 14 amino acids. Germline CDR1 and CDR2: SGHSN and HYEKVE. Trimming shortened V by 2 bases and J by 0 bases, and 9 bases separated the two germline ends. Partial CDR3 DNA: TGTGCCAGCTCTCGACAGGATGCAAACTCCGACTACACC. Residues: CASSRQDANSDYT. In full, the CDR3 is CASSRQDANSDYTF.

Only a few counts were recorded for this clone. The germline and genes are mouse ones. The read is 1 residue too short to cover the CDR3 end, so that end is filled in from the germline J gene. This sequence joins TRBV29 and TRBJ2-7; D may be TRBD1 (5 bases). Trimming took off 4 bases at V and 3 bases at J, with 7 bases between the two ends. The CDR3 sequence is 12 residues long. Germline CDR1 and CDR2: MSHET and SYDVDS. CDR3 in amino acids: CASSSDSYEQYF. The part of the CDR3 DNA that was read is TGTGCTAGCAGTTCAGACAGCTATGAACAGTAC.

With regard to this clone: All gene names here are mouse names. The CDR3 region is CASSRTVSNERLFF. The sequenced part of the CDR3 DNA is TGTGCCAGCAGCCGGACAGTTTCCAACGAAAGATTATTT. The V gene is TRBV3, the J gene TRBJ1-4; maybe TRBD1 (6 bases). The missing CDR3 end, 1 residue past where the read stops, is filled in from the germline J gene. V was trimmed by 5 bases and J by 0 bases, leaving 7 bases between them. The CDR3 consists of 14 residues. CDR1 SNHLY and CDR2 FYNGKV come from the germline V gene (reference sequence).

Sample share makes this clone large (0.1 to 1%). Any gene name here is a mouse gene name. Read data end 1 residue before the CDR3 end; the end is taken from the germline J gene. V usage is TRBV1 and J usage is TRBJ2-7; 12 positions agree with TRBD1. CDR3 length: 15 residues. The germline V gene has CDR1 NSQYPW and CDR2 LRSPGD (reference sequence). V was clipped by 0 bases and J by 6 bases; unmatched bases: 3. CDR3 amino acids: CTCSADGTGGFEQYF. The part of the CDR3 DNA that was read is TGCACCTGCAGTGCAGATGGGACAGGGGGCTTTGAACAGTAC.